Each of the 28 T cell receptor beta chains below was sequenced from the same sample in a study of cytomegalovirus exposure and HLA in healthy donors. The study ran its PCR with 60 Vbeta and 13 Jbeta primers. Measured with immunoSEQ multiplex PCR; TCRdb has only the in-frame clones, and not every one. The sample lists some 120,000 clones, about 80% occurring once. Sequencing was performed on PBMCs. These receptors all stem from a man aged 25-40 years in good health and CMV-seropositive.

J is TRBJ1-4 and V is TRBV6-5, with 7 bases fitting TRBD1. The CDR3 length is 16 residues. Germline-derived CDR1 and CDR2 are MNHEY and SVGAGI. J was trimmed by 8 bases and V by 0 bases; bases with no gene match: 9. The DNA for the CDR3 is TGTGCCAGCAGTTACTCGAGTACAGGGGATGTAGAAAAACTGTTTTTT. It codes for CASSYSSTGDVEKLFF.

This clone was detected a few times. The rearrangement joins TRBV10-1 to TRBJ2-6; the D is unclear. The V end lost 0 bases, the J end lost 4 bases, and 10 bases lay between the germline ends. The CDR3 covers 16 residues. CDR1 is WNHNN and CDR2 is SYGVQD in the germline V gene (reference sequence). In DNA form, the CDR3 reads TGCGCCAGCAGTGAGTCGTACGGGTACGGGGCCAACGTCCTGACTTTC. This encodes CASSESYGYGANVLTF.

This chain uses TRBV6-5 with TRBJ2-5; 9 nucleotides line up with TRBD1. CDR3 size: 15 residues. From germline, CDR1 is MNHEY and CDR2 SVGAGI. After removal of 0 bases from V and 5 bases from J, the junction contained 4 bases not matched to a gene. The CDR3 region is CASSYSRTGVETQYF. As DNA, the CDR3 is TGTGCCAGCAGTTACTCCCGGACAGGGGTGGAGACCCAGTACTTC.

This rearrangement joins TRBV10-2 to TRBJ2-6; 12 bases map to TRBD1. V was clipped by 3 bases and J by 15 bases; unmatched bases: 9. Germline CDR1 is WSHSY and CDR2 is SAAADI. The CDR3 runs 15 residues. The CDR3 sequence: CASSDGTGGNYGLTF. The CDR3 DNA reads TGCGCCAGCAGTGATGGGACAGGGGGCAACTACGGCCTGACTTTC.

The count of this clone is one. V is TRBV4-2 and J is TRBJ1-2; TRBD1 might be the D (5 bases). The germline gives CDR1 LGHNA, CDR2 YNFKEQ. V dropped 6 bases and J dropped 0 bases, with 11 bases sitting between them. The CDR3 runs to 14 residues. CDR3 protein: CASRRDPANYGYTF. The CDR3 nucleotides are TGTGCCAGCAGGCGGGACCCGGCTAACTATGGCTACACCTTC.

V gene TRBV6-6 combines with J gene TRBJ1-2; 9 bases align to TRBD1. The CDR3 has 16 residues. V shed 2 bases and J 7 bases; nucleotides not matched to a gene: 11. Germline CDR1 is MNHNY and CDR2 is SVGAGI (reference sequence). The CDR3 DNA is TGTGCCAGCAGTTACGCGACAGGGGGTGGAAATGTTGGCTACACCTTC. Translation gives CASSYATGGGNVGYTF.

J is TRBJ2-2 and V is TRBV7-2; possibly TRBD2 for D (6 bases). The V gene lost 4 bases and the J gene lost 5 bases, with 11 bases spanning the gap. Germline V gives CDR1 SGHTA, CDR2 FQGNSA. This CDR3 is 14 amino acids long. CDR3: CASSWRGETGELFF. The CDR3, as DNA: TGTGCCAGCAGCTGGCGGGGTGAGACCGGGGAGCTGTTTTTT.

The CDR3 loop is CASSVDRDEQYF. The CDR3 coding sequence is TGTGCCAGCAGCGTCGACAGGGACGAGCAGTACTTC. V is TRBV5-4 and J is TRBJ2-7; 7 bases agree with TRBD1. The CDR3 has 12 amino acids. J lost 5 bases, V lost 4 bases, and 3 bases had no gene match. Germline V gene data show CDR1 as SGHNT and CDR2 as YYREEE (reference sequence).

The chain couples TRBV30 to TRBJ1-1, with 9 bases that match TRBD1. The CDR3 length is 13 residues. Germline-derived CDR1 and CDR2 are GTSNPN and SVGIG (reference sequence). The J segment lost 0 bases and the V segment lost 5 bases, leaving 1 base of the junction unmatched. This chain's CDR3 is CAWDRGVNTEAFF. As DNA, the CDR3 is TGTGCCTGGGACAGGGGGGTGAACACTGAAGCTTTCTTT.

V gene TRBV5-1 combines with J gene TRBJ2-2; 8 positions agree with TRBD2. Germline loops: CDR1 SGHRS, CDR2 YFSETQ. V was clipped by 6 bases and J by 0 bases; unmatched bases: 10. The CDR3 length is 17 residues. The CDR3 here is CASKDLVSGANTGELFF. CDR3 nucleotides: TGCGCCAGCAAAGACCTCGTTAGCGGGGCGAACACCGGGGAGCTGTTTTTT.

DNA of the CDR3: TGTGCCAGCAGCGTAGGGGGGAAGGGAGGCACCACTGAAGCTTTCTTT. Protein product: CASSVGGKGGTTEAFF. V usage is TRBV9 and J usage is TRBJ1-1; D might be TRBD1 (5 bases). Germline CDR1 reads SGDLS; CDR2 reads YYNGEE. There are 16 residues in the CDR3. The V and J ends lost 0 bases and 4 bases respectively, with 16 bases between them. Full variable domain (rest looked up from reference TRBV9 and TRBJ1-1): DSGVTQTPKHLITATGQRVTLRCSPRSGDLSVYWYQQSLDQGLQFLIQYYNGEERAKGNILERFSAQQFPDLHSELNLSSLELGDSALYFCASSVGGKGGTTEAFFGQGTRLTVV.

The V gene is TRBV5-5, the J gene TRBJ1-4; 10 bases agree with TRBD1. Germline V gives CDR1 SGHKS, CDR2 YYEKEE (reference sequence). There are 16 residues in the CDR3. With V trimmed by 6 bases and J by 2 bases, 7 bases remained unmatched. CDR3 sequence: CASKGQGVFTNEKLFF. DNA of the CDR3: TGTGCCAGCAAAGGACAGGGGGTTTTTACTAATGAAAAACTGTTTTTT.

In this sample, this clone turned up a few times. The chain employs TRBV28 and TRBJ1-5; no reliable D call. Germline CDR1 MDHEN, CDR2 SYDVKM. The CDR3 contains 14 residues. Trimming cost V 1 base and J 7 bases, with 11 bases left between them. CDR3: CASSLLGRSQPQHF. CDR3 nucleotides: TGTGCCAGCAGTTTATTGGGCAGGTCCCAGCCCCAGCATTTT.

By sample share, this clone is medium-sized (0.01 to 0.1%). The V gene is TRBV2, the J gene TRBJ1-4; D not resolved. V gave up 7 bases and J gave up 0 bases, with 12 bases separating them. Looked up from germline, CDR1 is SNHLY and CDR2 is FYNNEI. The CDR3 runs to 15 residues. This CDR3 reads CASKVEATTNEKLFF. CDR3 coding DNA: TGTGCCAGCAAGGTTGAGGCCACAACTAATGAAAAACTGTTTTTT.

This clone was counted between two and nine times. CDR3 loop: CASSYSKLQPQHF. Here the CDR3 DNA reads TGTGCCAGCAGTTACTCGAAGCTACAGCCCCAGCATTTT. The V gene is TRBV6-6, the J gene TRBJ1-5; D not certain. Germline CDR1 reads MNHNY; CDR2 reads SVGAGI (reference sequence). V was cut by 0 bases and J by 7 bases, with 7 bases left in between. This CDR3 spans 13 amino acids.

Only a few counts were recorded for this clone. The chain has TRBV5-1 and TRBJ2-2, with 7 bases that match TRBD2. CDR3 length equals 16 residues. The V segment lost 4 bases and the J segment 5 bases; nucleotides outside the gene matches: 11. Germline V gives CDR1 SGHRS, CDR2 YFSETQ. CDR3 protein: CASSREASARTGELFF. CDR3 nucleotides: TGCGCCAGCAGCCGGGAGGCTAGCGCTAGAACCGGGGAGCTGTTTTTT.

The chain couples TRBV10-2 to TRBJ2-3; 8 bases map to TRBD2. The CDR3 loop spans 15 amino acids. Germline assignment: CDR1 WSHSY and CDR2 SAAADI. The J segment lost 1 base and the V segment lost 6 bases, leaving 6 bases of the junction unmatched. This CDR3 is CASRPPTSGTDTQYF. The CDR3 DNA is TGCGCCAGCAGGCCCCCGACTAGCGGCACAGATACGCAGTATTTT.

The chain combines TRBV29-1 with TRBJ2-3; the D gene is possibly TRBD1 (6 bases). Germline V gene data show CDR1 as SQVTM and CDR2 as ANQGSEA. V lost 6 bases and J lost 3, with 16 bases in between. The CDR3 has 14 residues. The CDR3 nucleotides read TGCAGCGTATACACAGGGTTTGGAACAGATACGCAGTATTTT. Translation: CSVYTGFGTDTQYF.

The chain recombines TRBV29-1 with TRBJ1-2; 10 bases match TRBD1. The CDR3 is 14 amino acids. The V gene's germline CDR1 is SQVTM and CDR2 ANQGSEA. J lost 1 base, V lost 3 bases, and 2 bases had no gene match. CDR3 sequence (DNA): TGCAGCGTTGACGGGACAGGGGTTAACTATGGCTACACCTTC. Translation gives CSVDGTGVNYGYTF.

The CDR3 sequence is CASSNQQGASSPLHF. CDR3 nucleotides: TGTGCCAGTAGTAACCAACAGGGAGCAAGTTCACCCCTCCACTTT. The chain joins TRBV19 to TRBJ1-6, with D maybe TRBD1 (6 bases). V lost 4 bases to trimming and J lost 9 bases, with 16 bases between them. CDR3 length equals 15 residues. Germline assignment: CDR1 LNHDA and CDR2 SQIVND (reference sequence).

This rearrangement joins TRBV4-1 to TRBJ2-5; D might be TRBD1 (5 bases). This CDR3 has 13 residues. V was cut by 4 bases and J by 5 bases, with 11 bases left in between. Germline CDR1 and CDR2: MGHRA and YSYEKL. Here the CDR3 DNA reads TGCGCCAGCAGCCTCCTCCAGGGTGAGACCCAGTACTTC. Translation: CASSLLQGETQYF.

This clone was detected once. This sequence joins TRBV19 and TRBJ2-7; D might be TRBD1 (6 bases). The CDR3 spans 15 residues. V lost 5 bases and J lost 0, with 14 bases in between. Germline assignment: CDR1 LNHDA and CDR2 SQIVND (reference sequence). CDR3 sequence (DNA): TGTGCCAGTAGTCTTTCCGGGACAAGCTCCTACGAGCAGTACTTC. It is translated as CASSLSGTSSYEQYF.

This rearrangement joins TRBV6-4 to TRBJ2-1; 10 nucleotides agree with TRBD2. The germline V gene encodes CDR1 MRHNA and CDR2 SNTAGT. The CDR3 consists of 16 residues. Unmatched junction bases numbered 3, after V lost 4 bases and J lost 0 bases. In DNA, the CDR3 is TGTGCCAGCAGTGGCGGACTAGCGGCCTCCTACAATGAGCAGTTCTTC. It specifies CASSGGLAASYNEQFF.

This rearrangement joins TRBV5-1 to TRBJ2-2; 7 bases match TRBD2. The CDR3 consists of 16 residues. Germline loops: CDR1 SGHRS, CDR2 YFSETQ. V was pared by 5 bases and J by 2 bases, with 9 bases of the junction left unmatched. The DNA for the CDR3 is TGCGCCAGCAGGGGCCCGGGGGGTAAAAACACCGGGGAGCTGTTTTTT. Encoded protein: CASRGPGGKNTGELFF.

This clone was counted between two and nine times. The CDR3 region has the DNA TGTGCCAGCACAGGGTTCCGAACTAATGAAAAACTGTTTTTT. Translated, it gives CASTGFRTNEKLFF. The V and J genes are TRBV2 and TRBJ1-4, with a possible D match to TRBD1 (5 bases). This CDR3 contains 14 residues. Germline assignment: CDR1 SNHLY and CDR2 FYNNEI. Trimming stripped 7 bases from V and 1 base from J, with 10 bases between.

The J gene is TRBJ2-7, the V gene TRBV11-1, with D possibly matching TRBD1 (5 bases). This CDR3 has 14 residues. Germline V gene sequence: CDR1 SGHAT, CDR2 FQDESV (reference sequence). Trimming left V 3 bases short and J 3 bases short, with 12 bases between. CDR3 residues: CASSFSQGGYEQYF. The DNA of the CDR3 is TGTGCCAGCAGCTTCTCCCAGGGCGGCTACGAGCAGTACTTC.

This chain connects TRBV6-1 to TRBJ2-7; 7 bases are shared with TRBD1. Germline V gives CDR1 MNHNS, CDR2 SASEGT. J was trimmed by 1 base and V by 4 bases; bases with no gene match: 4. CDR3 length equals 14 residues. The CDR3 protein is CASSGATGSYEQYF. In DNA, the CDR3 is TGTGCCAGCAGTGGGGCGACAGGGTCCTACGAGCAGTACTTC.

The rearrangement joins TRBV5-1 to TRBJ2-1; 8 bases line up with TRBD2. This CDR3 region has 15 residues. Germline V gene sequence: CDR1 SGHRS, CDR2 YFSETQ. The V segment lost 4 bases and the J segment 4 bases; nucleotides outside the gene matches: 7. CDR3 sequence (DNA): TGCGCCAGCAGCAGACGGGGGGGGGATTACAATGAGCAGTTCTTC. As protein: CASSRRGGDYNEQFF.